The TCR beta chain under discussion was sequenced for a study of blood T cell repertoires in COVID-19. Profiling relied on immunoSEQ multiplex PCR, and the TCRdb table lists in-frame clones only, not all of them. The table lists 200,000 to 250,000 clones, roughly 84% of them singletons, with 4.5% to 5.5% in the top ten. The V gene lost 6 bases and the J gene lost 3 bases, with 12 bases spanning the gap. CDR1 is MNHEY and CDR2 is SVGAGI in the germline V gene. The CDR3 runs 13 residues. V gene TRBV6-5 combines with J gene TRBJ2-7, with D tentatively TRBD1 (6 bases). This clonotype was obtained from a woman aged 55-75 years who had recovered from COVID-19. The source material was peripheral blood. CDR3 in amino acids: CASRTLRGYEQYF. In DNA form, the CDR3 reads TGTGCCAGCAGGACTCTCAGGGGCTACGAGCAGTACTTC.